This T cell receptor beta chain was captured by sequencing in a study of T cell changes during pregnancy in multiple sclerosis. Trimming took 2 bases from V and 7 from J, leaving 14 bases between them. From germline, CDR1 is MNHEY and CDR2 SMNVEV (reference sequence). The CDR3 totals 14 residues. Sequenced by immunoSEQ multiplex PCR; TCRdb stores in-frame clones only, minus some. The repertoire consists of 65,000 or so clones, with about 90% occurring once and the leading ten covering 2% to 2.5%. The chain has TRBV27 and TRBJ1-1, with a tentative D call TRBD1 (6 bases). The sequences come from peripheral blood, collected in the second trimester of pregnancy. This receptor was taken from a female donor in good health, enrolled as a control in a pregnancy study. CDR3: CASSLTGRMGEAFF. DNA of the CDR3: TGTGCCAGCAGTTTAACAGGGAGAATGGGTGAAGCTTTCTTT.